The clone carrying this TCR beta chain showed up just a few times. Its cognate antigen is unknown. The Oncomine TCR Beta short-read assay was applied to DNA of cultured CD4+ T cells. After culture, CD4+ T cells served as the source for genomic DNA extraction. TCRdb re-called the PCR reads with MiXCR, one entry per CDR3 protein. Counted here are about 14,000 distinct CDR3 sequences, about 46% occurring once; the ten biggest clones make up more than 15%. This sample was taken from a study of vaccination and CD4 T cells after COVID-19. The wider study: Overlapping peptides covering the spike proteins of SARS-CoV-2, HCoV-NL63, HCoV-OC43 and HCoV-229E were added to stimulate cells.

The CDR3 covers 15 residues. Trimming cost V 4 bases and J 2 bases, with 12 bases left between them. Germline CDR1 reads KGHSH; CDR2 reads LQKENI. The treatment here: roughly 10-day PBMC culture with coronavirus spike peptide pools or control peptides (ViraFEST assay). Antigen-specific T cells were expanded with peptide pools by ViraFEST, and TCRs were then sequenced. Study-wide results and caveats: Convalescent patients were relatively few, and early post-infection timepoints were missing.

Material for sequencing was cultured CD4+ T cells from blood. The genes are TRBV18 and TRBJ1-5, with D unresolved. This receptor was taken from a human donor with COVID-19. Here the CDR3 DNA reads TGTGCCAGCTCACTCGGGTACCTTGGCAATCAGCCCCAGCATTTT. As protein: CASSLGYLGNQPQHF.